This TCR beta chain came from a study of shared clonotypes between healthy human individuals. CDR3 length equals 15 residues. Trimming at V came to 0 bases and at J to 1 base, leaving 3 bases not matched to a gene. Germline V CDR1 and CDR2: SGHRS, YFSETQ. This clone was observed a few times. Its antigen is not known. Replicate PCRs run on unsorted PBMC used approximately 0.3 ug DNA, which was about 30,000 T cell genomes. The team ran DNA from unsorted PBMCs on ten immunoSEQ deep assay plates for sequencing. In the study's own analysis: Filtering of immunoSEQ junctional sequences could not match full-length read filtering. Profiling relied on immunoSEQ multiplex PCR, and the TCRdb table lists in-frame clones only, not all of them. That table is the source of V, J and clone size, and D and trimming were worked out from the DNA. Of approximately 500,000 clones detected, around 80% appear once; the ten largest clones hold about 12%.

Findings of the study overall: Sequencing depth was expected to affect clonotype sharing among donors.

The origin of this receptor is a woman in her thirties or forties in good health. Some clones in this sample may be carry-over from other donors' samples. Sequencing was performed on PBMCs. The V gene is TRBV5-1, the J gene TRBJ2-5; 7 bases fit TRBD2. CDR3 amino acids: CASSLGSSGQETQYF. CDR3 in DNA: TGCGCCAGCAGCTTGGGCTCTAGCGGCCAAGAGACCCAGTACTTC.